The rows below give T cell receptor beta chains drawn from one sample of a study of blood T cell repertoires in COVID-19. Here immunoSEQ multiplex PCR was the method, and the copy in TCRdb shows in-frame clones only, minus some. The sample has hundreds of thousands of clones, around nine tenths seen once; the top ten hold approximately 12%. The sample was peripheral blood. The receptors here all came from a woman under 40 with COVID-19, enrolled during active disease. The CDR3 runs from the conserved cysteine through the conserved F or W. A D gene is named only where the DNA matches it firmly. The size field is filled for only some rows; it gives once, few, many or a size class.

>TRBV11-2|TRBD1|TRBJ2-2|NA
CASSPVSTGYGGELFF
TGTGCCAGCAGCCCGGTGTCGACAGGGTATGGCGGGGAGCTGTTTTTT
>TRBV5-6|TRBD2|TRBJ2-2|NA
CASSLGLAGDTGELFF
TGTGCCAGCAGCCTGGGACTAGCGGGGGACACCGGGGAGCTGTTTTTT
>TRBV7-6|NA|TRBJ1-1|NA
CASSPVPDSRFTEAFF
TGTGCCAGCAGCCCCGTCCCGGACAGTCGTTTCACTGAAGCTTTCTTT
>TRBV6-5|TRBD2|TRBJ2-2|NA
CASNRLADNTGELFF
TGTGCCAGCAACCGACTAGCGGACAACACCGGGGAGCTGTTTTTT
>TRBV5-1|NA|TRBJ2-2|once
CASSPERTGELFF
TGCGCCAGCAGCCCCGAGCGCACCGGGGAGCTGTTTTTT
>TRBV29-1|NA|TRBJ2-3|NA
CSPLWRDTQYF
TGCAGCCCTCTGTGGAGGGATACGCAGTATTTT
>TRBV4-1|NA|TRBJ1-3|NA
CASSQARDGNTIYF
TGCGCCAGCAGCCAAGCCAGGGATGGAAACACCATATATTTT
>TRBV19|NA|TRBJ2-2|NA
CASSALGTHMNTGELFF
TGTGCCAGTTCGGCCCTTGGGACACACATGAACACCGGGGAGCTGTTTTTT
>TRBV10-3|TRBD1|TRBJ2-7|many
CAISERGQGYEQYF
TGTGCCATCAGTGAAAGGGGACAGGGCTACGAGCAGTACTTC
>TRBV2|NA|TRBJ1-1|NA
CASSAQGSTEAFF
TGTGCCAGCAGTGCGCAGGGTAGCACTGAAGCTTTCTTT
>TRBV24-1|TRBD1|TRBJ2-3|NA
CATSDLQGGVGDTQYF
TGTGCCACCAGTGATTTACAGGGGGGAGTAGGGGATACGCAGTATTTT
>TRBV27|NA|TRBJ2-1|NA
CASRGTLGVDEQFF
TGTGCCAGCAGGGGGACTCTAGGGGTCGATGAGCAGTTCTTC
>TRBV6-2/TRBV6-3|TRBD1|TRBJ1-4|NA
CASSQGAEEKLFF
TGTGCCAGCAGCCAGGGGGCGGAAGAAAAACTGTTTTTT
>TRBV6-5|NA|TRBJ1-1|NA
CASSYSGVGAEAFF
TGTGCCAGCAGTTACTCCGGGGTGGGTGCTGAAGCTTTCTTT
>TRBV2|TRBD1|TRBJ1-6|NA
CASSPRDRLNSPLHF
TGTGCCAGCAGTCCCCGGGACAGGCTTAATTCACCCCTCCACTTT
>TRBV6-1|TRBD1|TRBJ1-1|NA
CASSAHLGTGSGNTEAFF
TGTGCCAGCAGTGCCCACCTAGGGACAGGGTCAGGTAACACTGAAGCTTTCTTT
>TRBV5-8|NA|TRBJ1-2|NA
CASSPKSGGYYGYTF
TGTGCCAGCAGCCCGAAGTCCGGAGGGTACTATGGCTACACCTTC
>TRBV2|TRBD1|TRBJ1-3|NA
CASSPTLDRVIGNTIYF
TGTGCCAGCAGTCCTACGTTGGACAGGGTGATAGGAAACACCATATATTTT
>TRBV19|NA|TRBJ2-4|NA
CASKRATKNIQYF
TGTGCCAGTAAGAGGGCGACCAAAAACATTCAGTACTTC
>TRBV27|NA|TRBJ1-6|NA
CASSSQGSSPLHF
TGTGCCAGCAGTTCGCAGGGCAGTTCACCCCTCCACTTT